Following are 19 T cell receptor beta chains from one sample sequenced in a study of shared clonotypes between healthy human individuals. The data were produced by immunoSEQ multiplex PCR, yet TCRdb's version contains in-frame clones alone and is incomplete. The data show about 1.1 million clones, with around 82% seen just once and approximately 0.5% held by the top ten. Source material: memory CD4+ T cells from PBMCs. Documented subset: CD45RA-negative fraction. The origin of the receptors is a man younger than 35 in good health. Some clones in this sample may be carry-over from other donors' samples.

The V gene is TRBV6-6, the J gene TRBJ1-2, with D possibly TRBD1 on 6 matching bases. There are 14 residues in the CDR3. Trimming cost V 7 bases and J 0 bases, with 12 bases left between them. Per the germline V gene, CDR1 is MNHNY and CDR2 is SVGAGI (reference sequence). The DNA of the CDR3 is TGTGCCAGCACCCTACAGGGCCCTAACTATGGCTACACCTTC. It yields the protein CASTLQGPNYGYTF.

The gene calls are TRBV2 and TRBJ2-7, with D hard to call. The V and J ends lost 6 bases and 11 bases respectively, with 14 bases between them. The CDR3 is made up of 11 amino acids. Germline lookup yields CDR1 SNHLY and CDR2 FYNNEI. CDR3 bases: TGTGCCAGCAGGGTAAGGTCAGAGGAGTACTTC. It encodes CASRVRSEEYF.

The chain is built from TRBV6-5 and TRBJ2-5, with 8 bases fitting TRBD1. V dropped 1 base and J dropped 14; count of bases not matched to a gene: 6. This CDR3 is built from 12 residues. Germline V CDR1 and CDR2: MNHEY, SVGAGI. The CDR3 nucleotides read TGTGCCAGCAGTTACTTCAGGGGGCAGGAATACTTC. Translating gives CASSYFRGQEYF.

The V and J genes are TRBV4-2 and TRBJ2-7, with D unresolved. This CDR3 has 12 amino acids. CDR1 LGHNA and CDR2 YNFKEQ come from the germline V gene. Deletions cut 1 base from V and 4 bases from J, with 5 bases between. CDR3 region: CASSQGRYEQYF. The CDR3 DNA reads as TGTGCCAGCAGCCAAGGCCGGTACGAGCAGTACTTC.

With respect to this clone: The sample holds other DNA sequences that translate to the same CDR3. The chain carries TRBV7-2 and TRBJ2-5; 10 bases match TRBD2. Germline CDR1 is SGHTA and CDR2 is FQGNSA. The ends lost 4 bases at V and 2 bases at J; junction bases unmatched: 4. This CDR3 spans 15 amino acids. CDR3 amino acids: CASSSRTSGQETQYF. DNA for the CDR3: TGTGCCAGCAGCTCGAGGACTAGCGGACAAGAGACCCAGTACTTC.

This rearrangement joins TRBV20-1 to TRBJ2-5; the D is unclear. Trimming cost V 3 bases and J 5 bases, with 7 bases left between them. The CDR3 length is 11 residues. Germline V gene sequence: CDR1 DFQATT, CDR2 SNEGSKA (reference sequence). CDR3 sequence (DNA): TGCAGTGCTAGCCATGGCGAGACCCAGTACTTC. Residues: CSASHGETQYF.

V usage is TRBV28 and J usage is TRBJ1-2; D possibly corresponds to TRBD1 (5 bases). The CDR3 extends over 17 amino acids. Germline loops: CDR1 MDHEN, CDR2 SYDVKM. V lost 5 bases and J 7 bases, leaving 26 bases between the germline ends. CDR3 in DNA: TGTGCCAGCAGTAATAGTGGGGGTGGGGGTTTACGAGCTGGCTACACCTTC. Its protein is CASSNSGGGGLRAGYTF.

The J gene is TRBJ2-4, the V gene TRBV7-9; a weak D match, TRBD1 (5 bases). Germline values: CDR1 SEHNR, CDR2 FQNEAQ (reference sequence). The CDR3 sequence is 15 residues long. V was clipped by 5 bases and J by 4 bases, with 15 bases between them. The CDR3 DNA reads as TGTGCCAGCAGCACCCCCGAGCAGGGAAAAAACATTCAGTACTTC. Translated: CASSTPEQGKNIQYF. The whole variable domain, filled in from reference TRBV7-9 and TRBJ2-4, reads DTGVSQNPRHKITKRGQNVTFRCDPISEHNRLYWYRQTLGQGPEFLTYFQNEAQLEKSRLLSDRFSAERPKGSFSTLEIQRTEQGDSAMYLCASSTPEQGKNIQYFGAGTRLSVL.

The chain recombines TRBV25-1 with TRBJ2-5; 12 bases are a match to TRBD2. The CDR3 contains 14 residues. The germline gives CDR1 MGHDK, CDR2 SYGVNS. V gave up 5 bases and J gave up 11 bases; unmatched junction bases: 9. As DNA, the CDR3 is TGTGCCAGCAGTTCCACTAGCGGGAGGTTTGAGCAGTACTTC. Translating gives CASSSTSGRFEQYF. The entire variable domain, with the rest obtained from reference TRBV25-1 and TRBJ2-5, is as follows: EADIYQTPRYLVIGTGKKITLECSQTMGHDKMYWYQQDPGMELHLIHYSYGVNSTEKGDLSSESTVSRIRTEHFPLTLESARPSHTSQYLCASSSTSGRFEQYFGPGTRLLVL.

V gene TRBV19 combines with J gene TRBJ1-1; possible D gene TRBD1, 6 bases. This CDR3 region has 15 residues. Looked up from germline, CDR1 is LNHDA and CDR2 is SQIVND (reference sequence). Trimming stripped 5 bases from V and 4 bases from J, with 17 bases between. The CDR3 loop reads CASSATGTSGTEAFF. As DNA, the CDR3 is TGTGCCAGTAGTGCGACCGGGACATCGGGCACTGAAGCTTTCTTT. Using reference TRBV19 and TRBJ1-1 for the parts outside the CDR3, the full variable domain is DGGITQSPKYLFRKEGQNVTLSCEQNLNHDAMYWYRQDPGQGLRLIYYSQIVNDFQKGDIAEGYSVSREKKESFPLTVTSAQKNPTAFYLCASSATGTSGTEAFFGQGTRLTVV.

The chain recombines TRBV6-5 with TRBJ1-1, with 9 bases fitting TRBD1. The germline CDR1 and CDR2 sequences are MNHEY and SVGAGI. The CDR3 contains 14 residues. V lost 4 bases and J lost 5; bases outside the gene matches: 5. In nucleotides, the CDR3 is TGTGCCAGCAGTTCGGACAGGGGAAGGACTGAAGCTTTCTTT. Translated, it gives CASSSDRGRTEAFF.

The chain couples TRBV4-3 to TRBJ2-6; maybe TRBD2 (6 bases). The V end lost 4 bases, the J end lost 15 bases, and 19 bases lay between the germline ends. Germline V gives CDR1 LGHNA, CDR2 YSLEER. The CDR3 length is 14 residues. The DNA of the CDR3 is TGCGCCAGCAGCCCCATCCGGGACTTTTCCTCCCTGACTTTC. It encodes CASSPIRDFSSLTF.

The chain has TRBV5-4 and TRBJ2-2, with 9 bases that match TRBD1. This CDR3 contains 15 residues. V shed 1 base and J 6 bases; nucleotides not matched to a gene: 4. Germline lookup yields CDR1 SGHNT and CDR2 YYREEE (reference sequence). The CDR3 spells CASSLSTGGAGELFF. CDR3 bases: TGTGCCAGCAGCTTGTCGACAGGGGGGGCCGGGGAGCTGTTTTTT.

For this clone: The identical CDR3 is also encoded by other nucleotide sequences in the sample. V gene TRBV6-6 combines with J gene TRBJ2-2; D remains unclear. In germline, CDR1 is MNHNY, CDR2 SVGAGI (reference sequence). The CDR3 loop spans 13 amino acids. The ends were cut back, 0 bases at V and 5 bases at J, with 4 bases in the middle. CDR3 region: CASSYSGTGELFF. CDR3 nucleotides: TGTGCCAGCAGTTACTCTGGGACCGGGGAGCTGTTTTTT.

This clone was seen a handful of times. Other nucleotide sequences from this sample produce the same CDR3. The CDR3 region has the DNA TGTGCCAGCAGCTTAGCTAGCACAGATACGCAGTATTTT. It yields the protein CASSLASTDTQYF. The V call is TRBV7-2, the J call TRBJ2-3; D call uncertain. The CDR3 sequence is 13 residues long. Trimming shortened V by 0 bases and J by 0 bases, and 1 base separated the two germline ends. CDR1 and CDR2 (germline): SGHTA, FQGNSA.

This clone was counted once. The genes are TRBV4-2 and TRBJ1-1; the D is unclear. This CDR3 spans 14 amino acids. V dropped 2 bases and J dropped 0 bases, with 7 bases sitting between them. Per the germline V gene, CDR1 is LGHNA and CDR2 is YNFKEQ. CDR3 sequence reads: CASSQSSLNTEAFF. Here the CDR3 DNA reads TGTGCCAGCAGCCAAAGTTCGCTGAACACTGAAGCTTTCTTT.

The V call is TRBV14, the J call TRBJ2-7; D might be TRBD2 (5 bases). The V end lost 0 bases, the J end lost 5 bases, and 17 bases lay between the germline ends. The V gene's germline CDR1 is SGHDN and CDR2 FVKESK. The CDR3 totals 16 residues. CDR3 sequence: CASSQDTLAVAHEQYF. CDR3 nucleotides: TGTGCCAGCAGCCAAGATACCCTAGCCGTGGCCCACGAGCAGTACTTC.

This chain links TRBV14 with TRBJ2-7; D not resolved. V lost 6 bases to trimming and J lost 9 bases, with 18 bases between them. CDR1 is SGHDN and CDR2 is FVKESK in the germline V gene. This CDR3 comprises 13 residues. The CDR3 coding sequence is TGTGCCAGCAGTTCGAGCCAGGCCACCCGGCAGTACTTC. Translated, it gives CASSSSQATRQYF.

The gene calls are TRBV5-1 and TRBJ2-5; D possibly corresponds to TRBD2 (5 bases). With 0 bases removed from V and 5 bases from J, the gap between germline ends came to 11 bases. The CDR3 runs to 14 residues. The germline CDR1 and CDR2 sequences are SGHRS and YFSETQ. The CDR3 DNA reads as TGCGCCAGCAGCTTGGGTTCTTCGGGGGAGACCCAGTACTTC. It yields the protein CASSLGSSGETQYF.